Sequencing of this TCR beta chain was carried out in a study of cytomegalovirus exposure and HLA in healthy donors. It was with 60 Vbeta and 13 Jbeta primers that the PCR ran. The repertoire was sequenced with immunoSEQ multiplex PCR; TCRdb's copy has only in-frame clones and lacks some. The data contain fewer than 90,000 clones, about three quarters of them singletons. V lost 8 bases to trimming and J lost 5 bases; unmatched junction nucleotides: 10. The germline V gene has CDR1 ENHRY and CDR2 SYGVKD. The CDR3 runs to 14 residues. Comments on this clone: The target antigen is unknown.

General study points: Cytomegalovirus association was assigned to 170 or so TCR beta chains. In an earlier analysis, about 87% or about 30%: the productive usage of most TCR beta V segments. Associated with HLA alleles at 0.05 false discovery rate in a later analysis were about 17,000 TCR beta sequences. While the bulk of TCR sequences proved rare, some public TCRs turned up in many donors.

The chain links TRBV10-3 to TRBJ2-3; 7 bases are a match to TRBD2. Specimen: PBMCs. The sequence derives from a man aged 25-45 years in good health and CMV-seropositive. The DNA of the CDR3 is TGTGCCATCTCTTACCGGGGGGAGGTAGATACGCAGTATTTT. Amino acids: CAISYRGEVDTQYF.